Below, 11 T cell receptor beta chains from the same sample are listed, as sequenced in a study of T cell responses to AZD1222 COVID-19 vaccine. The table came from immunoSEQ multiplex PCR; TCRdb's copy has only in-frame clones and leaves some out. The repertoire has over 45,000 clones, around 90% of them found once; the top ten carry just under 2%. The sequencing used peripheral blood, collected on day 0 of AZD1222 vaccination. The receptors here all came from an adult in good health.

This chain joins TRBV18 and TRBJ2-1, with TRBD1 identical over 8 bases. From germline, CDR1 is KGHSH and CDR2 LQKENI. Trimming removed 4 bases from V and 3 bases from J; junction bases left unmatched: 5. The CDR3 length is 15 residues. The chain's CDR3 is CASSQDRGIYNEQFF. Here the CDR3 DNA reads TGTGCCAGCTCACAAGACAGGGGAATCTACAATGAGCAGTTCTTC. Looking up the rest from reference TRBV18 and TRBJ2-1 gives the full variable domain: NAGVMQNPRHLVRRRGQEARLRCSPMKGHSHVYWYRQLPEEGLKFMVYLQKENIIDESGMPKERFSAEFPKEGPSILRIQQVVRGDSAAYFCASSQDRGIYNEQFFGPGTRLTVL.

This chain uses TRBV5-1 with TRBJ2-1; D gene uncertain. Trimming left V 2 bases short and J 1 base short, with 13 bases between. Germline V lookup: CDR1 SGHRS, CDR2 YFSETQ. The CDR3 is made up of 16 amino acids. DNA of the CDR3: TGCGCCAGCAGCTTCTTCGCGGACCAATCCTACAATGAGCAGTTCTTC. Its protein is CASSFFADQSYNEQFF.

This clone is a singleton in its sample. The chain combines TRBV18 with TRBJ2-1, with D uncertain. Per the germline V gene, CDR1 is KGHSH and CDR2 is LQKENI. V was cut by 3 bases and J by 10 bases, with 13 bases left in between. The CDR3 has 13 amino acids. CDR3: CASSPTPIYEQFF. CDR3 bases: TGTGCCAGCTCACCGACTCCCATCTACGAGCAGTTCTTC.

This sequence joins TRBV10-3 and TRBJ2-4, with 8 positions matching TRBD1. Germline V lookup: CDR1 ENHRY, CDR2 SYGVKD. The CDR3 totals 15 residues. After removal of 3 bases from V and 7 bases from J, the junction contained 8 bases not matched to a gene. The CDR3 spells CAISEGTGGENIQYF. CDR3 sequence (DNA): TGTGCCATCAGTGAAGGGACAGGAGGAGAGAACATTCAGTACTTC.

The chain links TRBV3-1 (or the pseudogene TRBV3-2) to TRBJ2-1; D assignment may be TRBD1 or TRBD2 (5 bases each). This CDR3 has 18 amino acids. V dropped 0 bases and J dropped 7 bases, with 22 bases sitting between them. Germline V CDR1 and CDR2: LGHDT, YNNKEL (reference sequence). The CDR3 DNA reads TGTGCCAGCAGCCAAGATCCGTGGGACCACCCTCCTCCTAATGAGCAGTTCTTC. Translation: CASSQDPWDHPPPNEQFF.

The gene calls are TRBV18 and TRBJ2-7; 7 bases align to TRBD1. V was pared by 3 bases and J by 5 bases, with 4 bases of the junction left unmatched. Germline assignment: CDR1 KGHSH and CDR2 LQKENI. The CDR3 has 13 amino acids. For the CDR3, the DNA is TGTGCCAGCTCACCTACAGGGGTGAACGAGCAGTACTTC. Translating gives CASSPTGVNEQYF.

This chain links TRBV27 with TRBJ1-1; 7 nucleotides line up with TRBD1. This CDR3 contains 13 residues. With 6 bases clipped from V and 4 bases from J, the junction kept 5 bases outside the gene matches. Germline CDR1 MNHEY, CDR2 SMNVEV (reference sequence). The CDR3 DNA reads as TGTGCCAGCAGCCACAGGGGCCCCACTGAAGCTTTCTTT. It translates to CASSHRGPTEAFF.

This clone was observed a handful of times. The chain carries TRBV30 and TRBJ1-2; no reliable D call. The CDR3 is made up of 15 amino acids. The germline CDR1 and CDR2 sequences are GTSNPN and SVGIG (reference sequence). Trimming cost V 0 bases and J 0 bases, with 11 bases left between them. CDR3: CAWSVPTAANYGYTF. DNA of the CDR3: TGTGCCTGGAGTGTACCAACCGCAGCTAACTATGGCTACACCTTC.

V gene TRBV7-2 combines with J gene TRBJ1-5, with D uncertain. The length of the CDR3 is 13 residues. Looked up from germline, CDR1 is SGHTA and CDR2 is FQGNSA. The V and J ends lost 2 bases and 3 bases respectively, with 5 bases between them. CDR3 DNA: TGTGCCAGCAGCTTACAGCCCAATCAGCCCCAGCATTTT. This codes for CASSLQPNQPQHF.

The chain is built from TRBV7-2 and TRBJ2-1; 10 bases fit TRBD2. V gave up 6 bases and J gave up 3 bases; unmatched junction bases: 11. From germline, CDR1 is SGHTA and CDR2 FQGNSA. The CDR3 extends over 17 amino acids. Here the CDR3 reads CASSFEASGSIYNEQFF. The CDR3 region has the DNA TGTGCCAGCAGTTTCGAAGCTAGCGGGAGTATCTACAATGAGCAGTTCTTC. Together with reference TRBV7-2 and TRBJ2-1, the CDR3 gives the full variable domain: GAGVSQSPSNKVTEKGKDVELRCDPISGHTALYWYRQSLGQGLEFLIYFQGNSAPDKSGLPSDRFSAERTGGSVSTLTIQRTQQEDSAVYLCASSFEASGSIYNEQFFGPGTRLTVL.

The rearrangement uses TRBV5-1 and TRBJ1-2, with 10 nucleotides matching TRBD1. The germline CDR1 and CDR2 sequences are SGHRS and YFSETQ. The CDR3 length is 16 residues. V lost 3 bases, J lost 5 bases, and 10 bases stayed unmatched. The CDR3, as DNA: TGCGCCAGCAGCTCTACCGGACAGGGGGTATTTTATGGCTACACCTTC. This translates into CASSSTGQGVFYGYTF.